The 27 T cell receptor beta chains reported below all come from one sample, sequenced in a study of blood T cell repertoires in COVID-19. Sequencing used immunoSEQ multiplex PCR; TCRdb keeps in-frame clones, though not all of them. Among more than 110,000 clones listed, 70% to 90% were seen once. Sequences were obtained from peripheral blood. All receptors come from a man in his fifties or sixties with acute or convalescent COVID-19.

V gene TRBV10-3 combines with J gene TRBJ1-1, with 7 bases lining up with TRBD1. J lost 8 bases, V lost 6 bases, and 6 bases had no gene match. Germline-derived CDR1 and CDR2 are ENHRY and SYGVKD. The CDR3 has 12 amino acids. The CDR3 DNA follows: TGTGCCATCAGGAACGGACAGGCCGAAGCTTTCTTT. Translation gives CAIRNGQAEAFF.

The chain joins TRBV19 to TRBJ1-5; TRBD1 matches 9 bases. Germline lookup yields CDR1 LNHDA and CDR2 SQIVND (reference sequence). V gave up 6 bases and J gave up 6 bases; unmatched junction bases: 6. There are 14 residues in the CDR3. The CDR3 nucleotides read TGTGCCAGTAGGACTGGACAGGGGACTCAGCCCCAGCATTTT. It specifies CASRTGQGTQPQHF.

The chain carries TRBV7-3 and TRBJ2-1; D unclear. The germline V gene has CDR1 SGHTA and CDR2 FQGTGA. The germline V and J ends were trimmed by 5 bases and 3 bases, with 5 bases remaining between them. CDR3 length equals 12 residues. The CDR3 bases are TGTGCCAGCAGCCAGGACTACAATGAGCAGTTCTTC. Translating it yields CASSQDYNEQFF.

This clone was recorded a few times. The chain uses TRBV28 and TRBJ1-1; the D is unclear. V was shortened by 10 bases and J by 2 bases, with 14 bases between the two germline ends. CDR1 is MDHEN, CDR2 SYDVKM, per germline. The CDR3 covers 13 residues. The CDR3 DNA sequence: TGTGCCACCTACCCGTCGTTTAACACTGAAGCTTTCTTT. This sequence encodes CATYPSFNTEAFF. The variable domain in full, with the rest retrieved from reference TRBV28 and TRBJ1-1, is DVKVTQSSRYLVKRTGEKVFLECVQDMDHENMFWYRQDPGLGLRLIYFSYDVKMKEKGDIPEGYSVSREKKERFSLILESASTNQTSMYLCATYPSFNTEAFFGQGTRLTVV.

The CDR3 DNA reads as TGTGCCAGCAGTTTAGGACAGGGGTTGGGGCAGTACTTC. This sequence encodes CASSLGQGLGQYF. The chain has TRBV12-3 or TRBV12-4 and TRBJ2-7, with 8 bases matching TRBD1. This CDR3 is built from 13 residues. The trim removed 1 base at V and 9 bases at J, leaving 5 bases unmatched.

The V call is TRBV29-1, the J call TRBJ2-1; 7 bases fit TRBD1. V trimming: 6 bases; J trimming: 4 bases; junction bases outside the gene matches: 3. Germline CDR1 SQVTM, CDR2 ANQGSEA. The CDR3 covers 12 residues. The CDR3, as DNA: TGCAGCGTCGAGGACAGGTACAATGAGCAGTTCTTC. Translating it yields CSVEDRYNEQFF.

The gene calls are TRBV28 and TRBJ1-6, with 7 bases matching TRBD1. Germline CDR1 is MDHEN and CDR2 is SYDVKM. CDR3 size: 14 residues. The V gene end was trimmed by 2 bases and the J gene end by 7 bases; junction bases not matched to a gene: 2. The CDR3 region has the DNA TGTGCCAGCAGTTTAATGACAGGGAATTCACCCCTCCACTTT. Its protein is CASSLMTGNSPLHF.

The J gene is TRBJ1-5, the V gene TRBV30; D is perhaps TRBD1 (6 bases). Germline V gene sequence: CDR1 GTSNPN, CDR2 SVGIG (reference sequence). V dropped 4 bases and J dropped 2 bases, with 12 bases sitting between them. This CDR3 spans 14 amino acids. CDR3 in DNA: TGTGCCTGGAACCAGGGGATCGGCAATCAGCCCCAGCATTTT. Encoded protein: CAWNQGIGNQPQHF.

This rearrangement joins TRBV3-1 (or the pseudogene TRBV3-2) to TRBJ1-3, with 9 bases fitting TRBD1. This CDR3 is built from 15 residues. Trimming at V came to 3 bases and at J to 3 bases, leaving 3 bases not matched to a gene. Germline assignment: CDR1 LGHDT and CDR2 YNNKEL (reference sequence). This chain's CDR3 is CASSHLDRGGNTIYF. In DNA, the CDR3 is TGTGCCAGCAGCCACCTGGACAGGGGTGGAAACACCATATATTTT.

CDR3 residues: CASSFVAARTDTQYF. The CDR3 DNA follows: TGCGCCAGCAGCTTCGTAGCGGCCCGCACAGATACGCAGTATTTT. V gene TRBV5-1 combines with J gene TRBJ2-3; D possibly corresponds to TRBD2 (6 bases). V gave up 2 bases and J gave up 1 base, with 11 bases separating them. This CDR3 is built from 15 residues. Germline CDR1 SGHRS, CDR2 YFSETQ.

The chain joins TRBV30 to TRBJ2-7; 8 positions agree with TRBD2. The germline V gene encodes CDR1 GTSNPN and CDR2 SVGIG (reference sequence). CDR3 length equals 14 residues. The V gene end was trimmed by 4 bases and the J gene end by 1 base; junction bases not matched to a gene: 6. The chain's CDR3 is CAWMSGGRSYEQYF. CDR3 in DNA: TGTGCCTGGATGAGTGGCGGGAGGTCCTACGAGCAGTACTTC.

The rearrangement links TRBV5-1 to TRBJ2-1; 7 nucleotides align to TRBD1. J lost 1 base, V lost 3 bases, and 4 bases had no gene match. CDR1 is SGHRS and CDR2 is YFSETQ in the germline V gene. CDR3 length: 15 residues. DNA of the CDR3: TGCGCCAGCAGCTCAGGGGGTTTGTCCTACAATGAGCAGTTCTTC. Amino acids: CASSSGGLSYNEQFF.

The chain links TRBV4-2 to TRBJ1-1; possibly TRBD1 for D (6 bases). CDR1 and CDR2 (germline): LGHNA, YNFKEQ. This CDR3 comprises 14 residues. Trimming took 7 bases from V and 4 from J, leaving 16 bases between them. CDR3 protein: CASNSRGGLTEAFF. The CDR3 DNA follows: TGTGCCAGCAACTCACGGGGGGGCCTCACTGAAGCTTTCTTT.

The gene calls are TRBV28 and TRBJ2-1; TRBD2 matches 8 bases. CDR3 length: 14 residues. The J segment lost 4 bases and the V segment lost 3 bases, leaving 2 bases of the junction unmatched. Per the germline V gene, CDR1 is MDHEN and CDR2 is SYDVKM. CDR3 in amino acids: CASSLTSVYNEQFF. CDR3 nucleotide sequence: TGTGCCAGCAGTTTGACTAGCGTATACAATGAGCAGTTCTTC.

The chain has TRBV2 and TRBJ2-3; 9 positions match TRBD1. The J segment lost 5 bases and the V segment lost 11 bases, leaving 11 bases of the junction unmatched. Germline loops: CDR1 SNHLY, CDR2 FYNNEI. The CDR3 has 14 amino acids. CDR3 nucleotide sequence: TGTGCCGGGCATTACAGGGGGCAAGAAGATACGCAGTATTTT. Amino acids: CAGHYRGQEDTQYF.

The chain uses TRBV11-2 and TRBJ2-3; perhaps TRBD1 as D (5 bases). The CDR3 is 15 residues long. Germline CDR1 and CDR2: SGHAT and FQNNGV. V lost 3 bases and J lost 6, with 16 bases in between. CDR3 sequence (DNA): TGTGCCAGCAGCTTCGACAGCTCGGTAGGGGATACGCAGTATTTT. Amino acid sequence: CASSFDSSVGDTQYF.

CDR3 nucleotide sequence: TGTGCCAGCAGCTGGGGAGGACGAGAAGCTTTCTTT. It encodes CASSWGGREAFF. The V gene is TRBV5-5, the J gene TRBJ1-1; D gene unclear. The CDR3 spans 12 residues. The V gene lost 3 bases and the J gene lost 8 bases, with 11 bases spanning the gap. The V gene's germline CDR1 is SGHKS and CDR2 YYEKEE (reference sequence).

This clone was seen just once. The CDR3 spells CASSPALAGGPQYF. The DNA of the CDR3 is TGTGCCAGCAGCCCCGCACTAGCGGGGGGGCCCCAGTACTTC. This chain joins TRBV3-1 (or the pseudogene TRBV3-2) and TRBJ2-7; TRBD2 matches 13 bases. The CDR3 consists of 14 residues. The germline gives CDR1 LGHDT, CDR2 YNNKEL (reference sequence). V shed 4 bases and J 10 bases; nucleotides not matched to a gene: 7.

This clone came up once. J is TRBJ2-5 and V is TRBV7-6, with 8 bases that match TRBD1. The CDR3 spans 14 residues. Germline loops: CDR1 SGHVS, CDR2 FNYEAQ. The V segment lost 5 bases and the J segment 7 bases; nucleotides outside the gene matches: 9. This chain's CDR3 is CASSPGTGPWTQYF. The CDR3 DNA follows: TGTGCCAGCAGCCCGGGGACAGGCCCATGGACCCAGTACTTC.

V usage is TRBV10-2 and J usage is TRBJ1-1; no clear D gene. CDR1 is WSHSY and CDR2 is SAAADI in the germline V gene. V dropped 2 bases and J dropped 7 bases, with 11 bases sitting between them. The CDR3 totals 13 residues. The CDR3: CASSEIREGEAFF. The CDR3 DNA reads as TGCGCCAGCAGTGAGATTAGGGAGGGTGAAGCTTTCTTT.

The chain is built from TRBV19 and TRBJ1-5, with a possible D match to TRBD1 (6 bases). The CDR3 is made up of 17 amino acids. Trimming took 7 bases from V and 2 from J, leaving 21 bases between them. Germline CDR1 is LNHDA and CDR2 is SQIVND (reference sequence). The CDR3 is CASTPISGGRGNQPQHF. The CDR3 nucleotides read TGTGCCAGTACCCCCATCTCCGGGGGGCGAGGCAATCAGCCCCAGCATTTT.

This clone has just a few counts. The rearrangement links TRBV7-9 to TRBJ1-2, with D perhaps TRBD1 (6 bases). The CDR3 length is 15 residues. Trimming removed 6 bases at V and 7 bases at J, with 21 bases between. The germline CDR1 and CDR2 sequences are SEHNR and FQNEAQ (reference sequence). The CDR3: CASSFTTHGGAGYTF. CDR3 coding DNA: TGTGCCAGCAGTTTTACTACGCATGGGGGGGCTGGCTACACCTTC.

The V call is TRBV7-3, the J call TRBJ1-1; D is possibly TRBD1 (6 bases). The CDR3 runs to 14 residues. Deletions cut 2 bases from V and 0 bases from J, with 7 bases between. The germline gives CDR1 SGHTA, CDR2 FQGTGA. The CDR3 region has the DNA TGTGCCAGCAGCTTATCAGGGGTGAACACTGAAGCTTTCTTT. Translating gives CASSLSGVNTEAFF.

The chain uses TRBV5-1 and TRBJ2-5, with 8 bases identical to TRBD1. In germline, CDR1 is SGHRS, CDR2 YFSETQ. This CDR3 is 16 amino acids long. J lost 4 bases, V lost 0 bases, and 8 bases had no gene match. CDR3 in amino acids: CASSLERTGLGETQYF. In DNA form, the CDR3 reads TGCGCCAGCAGCTTGGAAAGGACAGGGCTTGGAGAGACCCAGTACTTC.

This clone was recorded once. The chain is built from TRBV30 and TRBJ1-1; 7 bases agree with TRBD1. Germline V gene sequence: CDR1 GTSNPN, CDR2 SVGIG (reference sequence). This CDR3 region has 13 residues. J lost 4 bases, V lost 3 bases, and 5 bases had no gene match. The DNA for the CDR3 is TGTGCCTGGAGCAGAGACAGGGCCACTGAAGCTTTCTTT. It is translated as CAWSRDRATEAFF.

This sequence joins TRBV9 and TRBJ2-7, with a tentative D call TRBD2 (5 bases). Deletions cut 0 bases from V and 7 bases from J, with 17 bases between. The CDR3 consists of 15 residues. Germline-derived CDR1 and CDR2 are SGDLS and YYNGEE. In DNA form, the CDR3 reads TGTGCCAGCAGCGTAGCCGTAGACCCCCAGCGGGAGCAGTACTTC. It specifies CASSVAVDPQREQYF.

The rearrangement links TRBV10-3 to TRBJ1-5; a possible D gene is TRBD1 (5 bases). The CDR3 consists of 15 residues. Per the germline V gene, CDR1 is ENHRY and CDR2 is SYGVKD. Between the trimmed V and J ends, which lost 3 bases and 7 bases, there was a span of 16 bases. This CDR3 is CAISEPDSIMQPQHF. The CDR3 DNA reads TGTGCCATCAGTGAACCCGACAGCATTATGCAGCCCCAGCATTTT.